The following is a T cell receptor (beta chain) sequence with its context. Its antigen remains unidentified. The data are from a study of T cell responses to AZD1222 COVID-19 vaccine. Study in general: Second-dose schedules of about 4 or about 12 weeks were combined.

Germline V gene data show CDR1 as SGHTS and CDR2 as YDEGEE. The V and J ends lost 4 bases and 12 bases, in that order; junction bases with no gene match: 14. CDR3 length: 14 residues. Only in-frame clones appear in the TCRdb table, and some are missing; sequencing was by immunoSEQ multiplex PCR. In the table there are 54,000 or so clones, 87% of which are singletons. Study results and caveats: Clonal diversity may have been underestimated in mostly white British donors.

This specimen consisted of peripheral blood, obtained on day 0 of AZD1222 vaccination. This receptor was taken from an adult in good health. The rearrangement uses TRBV5-8 and TRBJ2-7; TRBD1 matches at 9 bases. The DNA for the CDR3 is TGTGCCAGCAGCGTCCGGGACAGGGCCGGCCGAGCGTACTTC. Its protein is CASSVRDRAGRAYF.